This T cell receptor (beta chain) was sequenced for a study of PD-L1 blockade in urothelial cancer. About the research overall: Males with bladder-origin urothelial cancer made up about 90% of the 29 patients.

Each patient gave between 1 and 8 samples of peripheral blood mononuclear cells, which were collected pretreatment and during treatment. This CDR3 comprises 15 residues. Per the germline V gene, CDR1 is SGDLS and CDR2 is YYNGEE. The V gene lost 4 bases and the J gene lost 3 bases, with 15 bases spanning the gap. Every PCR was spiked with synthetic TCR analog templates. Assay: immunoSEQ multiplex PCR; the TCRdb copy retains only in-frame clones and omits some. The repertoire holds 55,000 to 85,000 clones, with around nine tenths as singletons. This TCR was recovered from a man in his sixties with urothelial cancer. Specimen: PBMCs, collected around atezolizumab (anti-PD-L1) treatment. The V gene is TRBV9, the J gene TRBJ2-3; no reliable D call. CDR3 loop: CASSPQITQTDTQYF. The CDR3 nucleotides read TGTGCCAGCAGCCCCCAGATTACCCAAACAGATACGCAGTATTTT.